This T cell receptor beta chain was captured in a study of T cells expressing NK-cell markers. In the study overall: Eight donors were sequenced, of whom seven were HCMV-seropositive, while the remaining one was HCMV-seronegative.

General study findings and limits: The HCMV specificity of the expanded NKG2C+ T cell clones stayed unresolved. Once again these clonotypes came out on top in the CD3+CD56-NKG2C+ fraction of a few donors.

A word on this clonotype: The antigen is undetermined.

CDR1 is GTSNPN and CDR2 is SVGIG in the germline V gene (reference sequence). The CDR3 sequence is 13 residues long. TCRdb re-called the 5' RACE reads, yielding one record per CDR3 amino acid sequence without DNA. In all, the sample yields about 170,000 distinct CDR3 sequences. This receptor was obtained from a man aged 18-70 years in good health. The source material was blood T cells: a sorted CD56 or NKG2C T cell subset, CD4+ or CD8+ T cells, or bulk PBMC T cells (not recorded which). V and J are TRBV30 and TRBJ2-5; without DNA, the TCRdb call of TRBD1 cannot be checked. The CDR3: CAWTGGAAETQYF.